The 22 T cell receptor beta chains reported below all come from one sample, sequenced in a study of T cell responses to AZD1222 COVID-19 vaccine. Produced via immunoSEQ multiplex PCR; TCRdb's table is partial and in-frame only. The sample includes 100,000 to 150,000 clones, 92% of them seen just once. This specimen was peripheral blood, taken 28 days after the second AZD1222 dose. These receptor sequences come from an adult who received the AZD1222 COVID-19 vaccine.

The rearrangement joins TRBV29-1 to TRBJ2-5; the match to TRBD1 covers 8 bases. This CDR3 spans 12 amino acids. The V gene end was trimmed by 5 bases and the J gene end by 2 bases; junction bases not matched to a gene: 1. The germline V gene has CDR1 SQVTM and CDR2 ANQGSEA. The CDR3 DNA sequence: TGCAGCGTTAACAGGGGGCAAGAGACCCAGTACTTC. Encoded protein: CSVNRGQETQYF.

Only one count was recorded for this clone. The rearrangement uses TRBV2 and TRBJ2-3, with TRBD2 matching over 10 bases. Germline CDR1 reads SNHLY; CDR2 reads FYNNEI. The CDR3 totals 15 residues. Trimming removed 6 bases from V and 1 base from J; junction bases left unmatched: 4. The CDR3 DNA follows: TGTGCCAGCAGCCTCCTAGCGGGGGGCACAGATACGCAGTATTTT. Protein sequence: CASSLLAGGTDTQYF.

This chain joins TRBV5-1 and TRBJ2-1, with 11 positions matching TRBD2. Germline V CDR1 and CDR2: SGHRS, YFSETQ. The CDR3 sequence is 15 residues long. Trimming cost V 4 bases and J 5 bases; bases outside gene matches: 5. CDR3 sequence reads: CASSPGLADHNEQFF. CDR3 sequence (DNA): TGCGCCAGCAGCCCGGGACTAGCGGACCACAATGAGCAGTTCTTC.

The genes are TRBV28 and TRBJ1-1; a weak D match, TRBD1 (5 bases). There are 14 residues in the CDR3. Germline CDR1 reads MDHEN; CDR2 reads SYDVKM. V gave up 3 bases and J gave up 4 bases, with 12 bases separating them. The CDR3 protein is CASSFGGEATEAFF. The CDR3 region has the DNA TGTGCCAGCAGTTTCGGGGGTGAGGCCACTGAAGCTTTCTTT.

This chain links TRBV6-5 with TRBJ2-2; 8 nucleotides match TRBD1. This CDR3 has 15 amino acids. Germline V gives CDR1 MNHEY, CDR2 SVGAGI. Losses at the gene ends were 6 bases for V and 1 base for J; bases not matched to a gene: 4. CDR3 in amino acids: CASSPDRVNTGELFF. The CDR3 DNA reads TGTGCCAGCAGCCCGGACAGGGTGAACACCGGGGAGCTGTTTTTT.

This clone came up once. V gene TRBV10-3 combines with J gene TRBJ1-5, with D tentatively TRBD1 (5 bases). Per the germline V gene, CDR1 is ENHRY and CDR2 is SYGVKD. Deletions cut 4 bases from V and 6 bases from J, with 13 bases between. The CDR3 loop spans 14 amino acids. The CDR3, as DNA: TGTGCCATCAGTGGGCATGAGGGGATTCAGCCCCAGCATTTT. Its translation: CAISGHEGIQPQHF.

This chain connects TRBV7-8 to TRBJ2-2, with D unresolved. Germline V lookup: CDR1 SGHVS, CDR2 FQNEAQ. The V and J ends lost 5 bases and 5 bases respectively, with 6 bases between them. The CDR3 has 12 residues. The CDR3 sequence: CASSPRTGELFF. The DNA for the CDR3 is TGTGCCAGCAGCCCCCGGACCGGGGAGCTGTTTTTT.

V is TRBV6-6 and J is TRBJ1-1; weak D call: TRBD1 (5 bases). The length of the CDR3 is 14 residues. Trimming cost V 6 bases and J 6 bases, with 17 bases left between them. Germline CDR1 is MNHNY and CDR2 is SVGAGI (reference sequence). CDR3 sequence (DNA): TGTGCCAGCAGACCCGGACAAGTAGACGCTGAAGCTTTCTTT. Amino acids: CASRPGQVDAEAFF.

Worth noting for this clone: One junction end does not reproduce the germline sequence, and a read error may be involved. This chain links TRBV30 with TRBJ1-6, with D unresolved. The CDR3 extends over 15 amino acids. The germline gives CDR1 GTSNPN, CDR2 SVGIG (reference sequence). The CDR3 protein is CAWRGGSDPNSPLHF. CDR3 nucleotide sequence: TGTGCCTGGAGAGGTGGCAGCGATCCCAATTCGCCCCTCCACTTT.

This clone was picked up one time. This CDR3 is CASSFGTSSSTDTQYF. The CDR3 DNA reads as TGTGCCAGCAGCTTTGGGACTAGCAGCAGCACAGATACGCAGTATTTT. The V call is TRBV11-3, the J call TRBJ2-3; 9 bases are shared with TRBD2. The germline V gene has CDR1 SGHNT and CDR2 YENEEA. This CDR3 region has 16 residues. Trimming removed 3 bases from V and 0 bases from J; junction bases left unmatched: 4.

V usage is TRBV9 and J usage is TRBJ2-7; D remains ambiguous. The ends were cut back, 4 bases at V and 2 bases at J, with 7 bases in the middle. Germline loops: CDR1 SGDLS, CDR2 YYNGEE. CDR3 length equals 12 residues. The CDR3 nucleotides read TGTGCCAGCAGCACTAATCCCTACGAGCAGTACTTC. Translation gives CASSTNPYEQYF.

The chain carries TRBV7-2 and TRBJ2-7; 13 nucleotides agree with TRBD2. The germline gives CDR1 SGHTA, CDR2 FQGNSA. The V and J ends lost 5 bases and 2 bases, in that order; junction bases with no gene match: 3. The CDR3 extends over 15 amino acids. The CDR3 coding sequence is TGTGCCAGCAGCCCGGGACTAGCGGGAACCTACGAGCAGTACTTC. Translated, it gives CASSPGLAGTYEQYF.

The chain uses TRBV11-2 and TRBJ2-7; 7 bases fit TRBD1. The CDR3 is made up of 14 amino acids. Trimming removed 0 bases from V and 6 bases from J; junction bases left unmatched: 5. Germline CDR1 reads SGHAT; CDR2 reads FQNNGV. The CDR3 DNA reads TGTGCCAGCAGCTTAGATCAGAACAGGGGCGAGCAGTACTTC. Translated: CASSLDQNRGEQYF.

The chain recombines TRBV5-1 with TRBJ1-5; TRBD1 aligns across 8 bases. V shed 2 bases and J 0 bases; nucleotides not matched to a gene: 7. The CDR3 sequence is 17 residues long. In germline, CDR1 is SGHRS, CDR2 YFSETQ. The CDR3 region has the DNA TGCGCCAGCAGCTTAGGACAGGGTAGAAGTAGCAATCAGCCCCAGCATTTT. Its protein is CASSLGQGRSSNQPQHF.

The CDR3 DNA is TGTGCCAGCAGCCGGGTAGTAAGTTTCACAGATACGCAGTATTTT. Protein product: CASSRVVSFTDTQYF. The V and J genes are TRBV11-3 and TRBJ2-3; D gene unclear. Germline-derived CDR1 and CDR2 are SGHNT and YENEEA. V lost 5 bases to trimming and J lost 2 bases, with 14 bases between them. The CDR3 consists of 15 residues.

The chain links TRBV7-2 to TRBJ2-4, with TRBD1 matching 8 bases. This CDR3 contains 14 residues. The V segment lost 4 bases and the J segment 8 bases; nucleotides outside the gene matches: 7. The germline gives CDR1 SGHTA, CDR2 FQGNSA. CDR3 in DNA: TGTGCCAGCAGCTCCCAGGACAGGGCAGACATTCAGTACTTC. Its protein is CASSSQDRADIQYF.

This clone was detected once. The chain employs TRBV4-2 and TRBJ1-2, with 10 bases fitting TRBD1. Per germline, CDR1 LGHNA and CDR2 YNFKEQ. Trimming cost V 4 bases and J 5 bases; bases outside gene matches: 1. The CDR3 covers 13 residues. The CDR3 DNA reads TGTGCCAGCAGCCGGGGACAGGGGTATGGCTACACCTTC. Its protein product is CASSRGQGYGYTF.

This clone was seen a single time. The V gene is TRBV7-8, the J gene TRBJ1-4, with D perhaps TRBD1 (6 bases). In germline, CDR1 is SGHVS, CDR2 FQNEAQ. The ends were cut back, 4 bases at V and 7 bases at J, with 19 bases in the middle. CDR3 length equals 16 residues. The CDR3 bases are TGTGCCAGCAGCTCGACCTACAGGGAGGGGGTTGAAAAACTGTTTTTT. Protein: CASSSTYREGVEKLFF. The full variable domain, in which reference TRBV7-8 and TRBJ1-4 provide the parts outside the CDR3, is GAGVSQSPRYKVAKRGQDVALRCDPISGHVSLFWYQQALGQGPEFLTYFQNEAQLDKSGLPSDRFFAERPEGSVSTLKIQRTQQEDSAVYLCASSSTYREGVEKLFFGSGTQLSVL.

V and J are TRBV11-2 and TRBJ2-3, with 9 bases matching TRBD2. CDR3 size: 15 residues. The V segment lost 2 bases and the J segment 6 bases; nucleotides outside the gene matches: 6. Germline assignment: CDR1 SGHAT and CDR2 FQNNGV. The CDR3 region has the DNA TGTGCCAGCAGCTTATGGCGGGGGGGCCACGATACGCAGTATTTT. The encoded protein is CASSLWRGGHDTQYF. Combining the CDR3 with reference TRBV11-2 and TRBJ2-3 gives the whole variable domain EAGVAQSPRYKIIEKRQSVAFWCNPISGHATLYWYQQILGQGPKLLIQFQNNGVVDDSQLPKDRFSAERLKGVDSTLKIQPAKLEDSAVYLCASSLWRGGHDTQYFGPGTRLTVL.

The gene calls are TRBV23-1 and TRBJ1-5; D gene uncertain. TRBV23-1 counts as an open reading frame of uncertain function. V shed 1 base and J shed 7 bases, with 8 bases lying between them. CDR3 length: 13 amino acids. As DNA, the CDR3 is TGCGCCAGCAGTCAATTGAGGAAGCAGCCCCAGCATTTT. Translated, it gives CASSQLRKQPQHF.

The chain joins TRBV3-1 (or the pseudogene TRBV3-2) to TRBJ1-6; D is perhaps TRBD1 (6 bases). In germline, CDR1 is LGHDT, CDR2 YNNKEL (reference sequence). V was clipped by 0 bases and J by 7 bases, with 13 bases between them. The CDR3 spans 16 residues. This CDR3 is CASSQDAMQGNSPLHF. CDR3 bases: TGTGCCAGCAGCCAAGATGCTATGCAGGGGAATTCACCCCTCCACTTT.

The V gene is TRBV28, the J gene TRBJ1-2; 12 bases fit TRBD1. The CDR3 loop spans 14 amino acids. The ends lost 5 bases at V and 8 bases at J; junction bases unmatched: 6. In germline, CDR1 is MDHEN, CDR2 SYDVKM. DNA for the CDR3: TGTGCCAGCAGTACTCCCGGGACAGGGGGCGGCTACACCTTC. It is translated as CASSTPGTGGGYTF.